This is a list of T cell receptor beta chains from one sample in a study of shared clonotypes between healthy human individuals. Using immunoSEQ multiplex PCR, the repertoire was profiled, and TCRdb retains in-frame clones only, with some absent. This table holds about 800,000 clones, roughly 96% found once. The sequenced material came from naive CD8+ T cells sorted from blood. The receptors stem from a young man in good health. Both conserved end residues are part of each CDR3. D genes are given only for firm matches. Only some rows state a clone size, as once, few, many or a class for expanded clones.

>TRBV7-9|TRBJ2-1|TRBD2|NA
CASSPRGVVVYNEQFF
TGTGCCAGCAGCCCCCGGGGGGTTGTTGTTTACAATGAGCAGTTCTTC
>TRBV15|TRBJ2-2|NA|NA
CATSRELESGELFF
TGTGCCACCAGCAGAGAATTGGAATCCGGGGAGCTGTTTTTT
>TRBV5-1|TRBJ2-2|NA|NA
CASSLGLRGTGELFF
TGCGCCAGCAGCTTAGGTCTCCGGGGCACCGGGGAGCTGTTTTTT
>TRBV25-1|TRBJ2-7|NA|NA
CASSKTGLTYEQYF
TGTGCCAGCTCGAAAACGGGGCTTACCTACGAGCAGTACTTC
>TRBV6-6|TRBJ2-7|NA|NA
CASSYLPRNGEQYF
TGTGCCAGCAGTTACCTCCCTAGGAATGGCGAGCAGTACTTC
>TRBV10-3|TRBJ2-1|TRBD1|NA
CAISDRAQGADEQFF
TGTGCCATCAGTGACAGGGCGCAGGGGGCGGATGAGCAGTTCTTC
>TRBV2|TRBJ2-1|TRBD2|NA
CASSGLAGYNEQFF
TGTGCCAGCAGTGGACTAGCGGGATACAATGAGCAGTTCTTC
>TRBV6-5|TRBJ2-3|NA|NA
CATRESTDTQYF
TGTGCCACCCGGGAAAGCACAGATACGCAGTATTTT
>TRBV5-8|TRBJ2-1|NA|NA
CASTQVLEQFF
TGTGCCAGCACTCAGGTGTTGGAGCAGTTCTTC
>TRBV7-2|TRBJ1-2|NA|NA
CASSLGGGGYTF
TGTGCCAGCAGCTTAGGGGGAGGTGGCTACACCTTC
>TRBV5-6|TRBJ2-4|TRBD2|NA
CASSLASSGRNIQYF
TGTGCCAGCAGCTTGGCCTCTAGCGGGAGGAACATTCAGTACTTC
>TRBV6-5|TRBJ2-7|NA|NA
CASSRQEGYEQYF
TGTGCCAGCAGCAGACAGGAAGGCTACGAGCAGTACTTC
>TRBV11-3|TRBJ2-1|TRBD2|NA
CASSPRTSGRGHEQFF
TGTGCCAGCAGCCCAAGGACTAGCGGGAGGGGGCATGAGCAGTTCTTC
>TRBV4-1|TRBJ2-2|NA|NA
CASSHPLGRAGELFF
TGCGCCAGCAGCCATCCCTTGGGCCGTGCCGGGGAGCTGTTTTTT
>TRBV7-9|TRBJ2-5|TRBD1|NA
CASSAGTGQGTQYF
TGTGCCAGCAGCGCCGGGACGGGACAGGGGACCCAGTACTTC
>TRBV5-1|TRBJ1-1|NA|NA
CASTTGWDEWVTEAFF
TGCGCCAGCACGACCGGCTGGGATGAATGGGTCACTGAAGCTTTCTTT
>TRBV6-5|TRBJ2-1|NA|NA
CASSYGGSYNEQFF
TGTGCCAGCAGTTACGGAGGGTCCTACAATGAGCAGTTCTTC
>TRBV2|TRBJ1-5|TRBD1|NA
CASSRTGEAHQPQHF
TGTGCCAGCAGTCGGACAGGGGAGGCCCATCAGCCCCAGCATTTT
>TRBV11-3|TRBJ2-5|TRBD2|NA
CASSLGGLADQETQYF
TGTGCCAGCAGCTTAGGGGGACTAGCGGACCAAGAGACCCAGTACTTC
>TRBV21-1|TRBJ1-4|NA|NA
CASSKVAQAATNEKLFF
TGTGCCAGCAGCAAAGTAGCGCAGGCTGCAACTAATGAAAAACTGTTTTTT
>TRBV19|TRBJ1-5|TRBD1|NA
CASSITGGGQPQHF
TGTGCCAGTAGTATTACAGGGGGCGGTCAGCCCCAGCATTTT
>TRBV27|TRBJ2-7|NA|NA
CASSLSRTAAYEQYF
TGTGCCAGCAGTTTGTCAAGGACAGCGGCCTACGAGCAGTACTTC
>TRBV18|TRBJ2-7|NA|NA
CASSPESSYEQYF
TGTGCCAGCTCACCAGAGTCATCCTACGAGCAGTACTTC
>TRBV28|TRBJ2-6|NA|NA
CASSSTGSLSGANVLTF
TGTGCCAGCAGTTCGACAGGTAGTCTCTCTGGGGCCAACGTCCTGACTTTC
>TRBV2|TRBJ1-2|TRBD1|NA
CASGGTGRGYTF
TGTGCCAGCGGAGGGACAGGCCGTGGCTACACCTTC
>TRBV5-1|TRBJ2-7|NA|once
CASSGTGTGSYEQYF
TGCGCCAGCAGCGGTACCGGGACGGGCTCCTACGAGCAGTACTTC
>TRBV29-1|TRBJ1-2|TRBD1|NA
CSIATGTDYGYTF
TGCAGCATCGCGACAGGGACCGACTATGGCTACACCTTC
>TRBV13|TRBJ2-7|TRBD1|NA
CASSLGGQFYEQYF
TGTGCCAGCAGCTTAGGGGGACAGTTCTACGAGCAGTACTTC
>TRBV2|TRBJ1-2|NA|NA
CASRDRHYGYTF
TGTGCCAGCAGGGACAGACACTATGGCTACACCTTC
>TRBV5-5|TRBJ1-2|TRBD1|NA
CASSVFQGVNYGYTF
TGTGCCAGCAGCGTATTCCAGGGGGTTAACTATGGCTACACCTTC
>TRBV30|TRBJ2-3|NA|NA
CAWSSFGTDTQYF
TGTGCCTGGAGTTCGTTTGGCACAGATACGCAGTATTTT
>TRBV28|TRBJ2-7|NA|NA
CASSPRANLLIEQYF
TGTGCCAGCAGCCCCAGGGCGAACCTCCTAATCGAGCAGTACTTC
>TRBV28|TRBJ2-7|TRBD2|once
CASSFRGLSYEQYF
TGTGCCAGCAGTTTCCGGGGACTAAGCTACGAGCAGTACTTC
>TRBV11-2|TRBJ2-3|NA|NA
CASSLDWSGNGIDTQYF
TGTGCCAGCAGCTTAGATTGGTCAGGGAATGGGATAGATACGCAGTATTTT
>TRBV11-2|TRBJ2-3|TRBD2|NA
CASSFLAGEGDTQYF
TGTGCCAGCAGCTTTCTAGCGGGAGAGGGAGATACGCAGTATTTT
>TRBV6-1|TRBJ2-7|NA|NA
CASSDPMDEQYF
TGTGCCAGCAGTGATCCGATGGACGAGCAGTACTTC
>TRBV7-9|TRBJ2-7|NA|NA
CASSWRYEQYF
TGTGCCAGCAGCTGGAGATACGAGCAGTACTTC
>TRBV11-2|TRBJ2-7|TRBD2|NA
CASSFFSGSSYEQYF
TGTGCCAGCAGCTTTTTTAGCGGGAGTTCCTACGAGCAGTACTTC
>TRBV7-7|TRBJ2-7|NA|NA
CASSTTGADEQYF
TGTGCCAGCAGCACCACCGGGGCGGACGAGCAGTACTTC
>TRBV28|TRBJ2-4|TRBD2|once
CASSARTSGISKNIQYF
TGTGCCAGCAGTGCTCGGACTAGCGGGATATCCAAAAACATTCAGTACTTC
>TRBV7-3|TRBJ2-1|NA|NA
CASSLRSTSPYNEQFF
TGTGCCAGCAGCTTAAGAAGTACTAGCCCTTACAATGAGCAGTTCTTC
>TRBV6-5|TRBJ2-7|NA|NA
CASRPSVPTYEQYF
TGTGCCAGCAGGCCCTCGGTCCCCACCTACGAGCAGTACTTC
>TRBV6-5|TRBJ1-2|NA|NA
CASSYSIGRVDGYTF
TGTGCCAGCAGTTACTCGATCGGAAGGGTAGATGGCTACACCTTC